This T cell receptor (beta chain) was sequenced for a study of OX40 agonist ivuxolimab in advanced cancers. Study-level information: At 0.01 to 10 mg/kg, ivuxolimab was administered intravenously to patients every 2 weeks.

With regard to this clone: The junction does not match germline at one end; this may be a read error.

Blood draws occurred at baseline, cycle 4 day 1, and cycle 7 day 1. The CDR3 spans 15 residues. Looked up from germline, CDR1 is SEHNR and CDR2 is FQNEAQ (reference sequence). Profiling relied on immunoSEQ multiplex PCR, and the TCRdb table lists in-frame clones only, not all of them. The sample has fewer than 120,000 clones; 89% are singletons. This sequence originates from an adult with an advanced solid tumor such as melanoma, head and neck, liver or kidney cancer. Sequencing used CD4+ or CD8+ T cells sorted from blood, obtained in a trial of the OX40 agonist ivuxolimab. The genes are TRBV7-9 and TRBJ1-3; D is perhaps TRBD1 (5 bases). The DNA for the CDR3 is TGTGCCAGCACCTTAAGGGGTCTGGGTGATAGCACCATATATTTT. Its translation: CASTLRGLGDSTIYF.